Below, 25 T cell receptor beta chains from the same sample are listed, as sequenced in a study of cytomegalovirus exposure and HLA in healthy donors. 60 Vbeta and 13 Jbeta primers were used in PCR. The method was immunoSEQ multiplex PCR; TCRdb's version includes in-frame clones alone and lacks a portion of them. The profile covers 120,000 to 150,000 clones, with around 86% appearing a single time and less than 3.5% taken by the ten largest. Sequencing input: PBMCs. The source is a woman aged 25-40 years in good health and CMV-seronegative.

This clone was recorded once. The DNA of the CDR3 is TGTGCCAGCAGCCCGACAGGCCAAGAGCGAGATACGCAGTATTTT. Protein: CASSPTGQERDTQYF. The chain joins TRBV7-6 to TRBJ2-3, with D tentatively TRBD1 (6 bases). The V end lost 5 bases, the J end lost 5 bases, and 17 bases lay between the germline ends. Germline V gives CDR1 SGHVS, CDR2 FNYEAQ. The CDR3 has 15 residues.

About this clone: A junction boundary mismatches the germline segment, possibly from a read error. The J gene is TRBJ1-1, the V gene TRBV6-1; TRBD1 matches at 8 bases. The CDR3 totals 16 residues. Germline assignment: CDR1 MNHNS and CDR2 SASEGT. The CDR3 nucleotides are TGTGCCATCAGTGCCGGACAGGGAGGGATGAACACTGAAGCTTTCTTT. It yields the protein CAISAGQGGMNTEAFF.

This chain links TRBV11-1 with TRBJ2-5; 8 bases align to TRBD1. CDR3 size: 14 residues. CDR1 SGHAT and CDR2 FQDESV come from the germline V gene (reference sequence). The V gene end was trimmed by 5 bases and the J gene end by 2 bases; junction bases not matched to a gene: 4. CDR3 coding DNA: TGTGCCAGCAGCCTCAGACAGGGGCAAGAGACCCAGTACTTC. Encoded protein: CASSLRQGQETQYF.

This clone was counted once. The V call is TRBV6-1, the J call TRBJ1-2; 8 bases fit TRBD1. The CDR3 consists of 13 residues. The V gene's germline CDR1 is MNHNS and CDR2 SASEGT. Trimming cost V 10 bases and J 7 bases; bases outside gene matches: 11. The CDR3 region has the DNA TGTGCCATTGGGACAGGCCCACCGTCTGGCTACACCTTC. It codes for CAIGTGPPSGYTF.

Here the CDR3 DNA reads TGTGCCAGTAGTATAGTAGCGGAGTATAGCAATCAGCCCCAGCATTTT. The encoded protein is CASSIVAEYSNQPQHF. The V and J genes are TRBV19 and TRBJ1-5; no reliable D call. The CDR3 totals 16 residues. V lost 1 base, J lost 0 bases, and 10 bases lay in between. CDR1 LNHDA and CDR2 SQIVND come from the germline V gene (reference sequence).

CDR3 bases: TGTGCCAGCAGCGTACAGGGACTGGAAGAGACCCAGTACTTC. Its translation: CASSVQGLEETQYF. The chain uses TRBV9 and TRBJ2-5; D is possibly TRBD2 (6 bases). CDR3 length: 14 amino acids. CDR1 is SGDLS, CDR2 YYNGEE, per germline. V dropped 1 base and J dropped 3 bases, with 10 bases sitting between them.

V gene TRBV2 combines with J gene TRBJ2-1, with unresolved D. This CDR3 spans 15 amino acids. Germline CDR1 reads SNHLY; CDR2 reads FYNNEI. With 4 bases removed from V and 0 bases from J, the gap between germline ends came to 10 bases. The CDR3 DNA reads TGTGCCAGCAGTGTTGCCATGAGCTCCTACAATGAGCAGTTCTTC. This gives the protein CASSVAMSSYNEQFF.

This clone was counted between two and nine times. The chain employs TRBV4-1 and TRBJ2-2, with 9 bases matching TRBD2. The V gene's germline CDR1 is MGHRA and CDR2 YSYEKL. This CDR3 contains 18 residues. The V and J ends lost 1 base and 0 bases, in that order; junction bases with no gene match: 6. The DNA of the CDR3 is TGCGCCAGCAGCCAAGCCCAGCGGGGGGCCACGAACACCGGGGAGCTGTTTTTT. Protein: CASSQAQRGATNTGELFF.

CDR3 amino acids: CASSRTGFNEQFF. The CDR3 DNA reads TGTGCCAGCAGCCGGACTGGTTTTAATGAGCAGTTCTTC. The rearrangement uses TRBV6-5 and TRBJ2-1; D might be TRBD2 (5 bases). This CDR3 contains 13 residues. From germline, CDR1 is MNHEY and CDR2 SVGAGI. V lost 6 bases to trimming and J lost 7 bases, with 13 bases between them.

The J gene is TRBJ2-1, the V gene TRBV7-9, with D possibly being TRBD1 (6 bases). Germline loops: CDR1 SEHNR, CDR2 FQNEAQ (reference sequence). This CDR3 has 18 amino acids. Trimming stripped 3 bases from V and 7 bases from J, with 25 bases between. The CDR3 DNA follows: TGTGCCAGCAGCTTGGAGAAGTTCGGCCCAGGGGCTGGTAATGAGCAGTTCTTC. Its translation is CASSLEKFGPGAGNEQFF.

This sequence joins TRBV5-1 and TRBJ1-1; 11 nucleotides line up with TRBD1. Unmatched junction bases numbered 3, after V lost 4 bases and J lost 4 bases. From germline, CDR1 is SGHRS and CDR2 YFSETQ. The CDR3 is made up of 14 amino acids. Here the CDR3 reads CASSAGTGGTEAFF. CDR3 nucleotide sequence: TGCGCCAGCAGCGCCGGGACAGGGGGCACTGAAGCTTTCTTT.

The chain uses TRBV30 and TRBJ1-4; D is possibly TRBD1 (6 bases). The V end was cut by 4 bases, the J end by 0 bases, with 24 bases between. The CDR3 extends over 19 amino acids. Germline V gene data show CDR1 as GTSNPN and CDR2 as SVGIG (reference sequence). CDR3 DNA: TGTGCCTGGAAAGGGCGCGGGGGCCCCTCCATCTCAACTAATGAAAAACTGTTTTTT. This encodes CAWKGRGGPSISTNEKLFF.

This chain joins TRBV27 and TRBJ1-4; TRBD1 might be the D (6 bases). The V end was cut by 3 bases, the J end by 5 bases, with 7 bases between. The CDR3 consists of 13 residues. CDR1 is MNHEY and CDR2 is SMNVEV in the germline V gene (reference sequence). DNA of the CDR3: TGTGCCAGCAGTTTTCAGGGGAATGAAAAACTGTTTTTT. Protein sequence: CASSFQGNEKLFF.

In nucleotides, the CDR3 is TGTGCCAGCTCACCACCCAACTACAATGAGCAGTTCTTC. Residues: CASSPPNYNEQFF. This chain joins TRBV18 and TRBJ2-1; D remains ambiguous. Germline lookup yields CDR1 KGHSH and CDR2 LQKENI. The V gene lost 0 bases and the J gene lost 3 bases, with 3 bases spanning the gap. The CDR3 extends over 13 amino acids.

This rearrangement joins TRBV12-5 to TRBJ2-3; D gene uncertain. Trimming took 1 base from V and 5 from J, leaving 10 bases between them. Germline CDR1 and CDR2: LGHNT and FRNRAP. The CDR3 is 14 residues long. DNA of the CDR3: TGTGCTAGTGGTTTGGGCGCCGGCGGAGATACGCAGTATTTT. Translated, it gives CASGLGAGGDTQYF.

The chain employs TRBV6-6 and TRBJ2-5; 9 bases align to TRBD1. The CDR3 consists of 13 residues. Germline V gene sequence: CDR1 MNHNY, CDR2 SVGAGI (reference sequence). Unmatched junction bases numbered 2, after V lost 4 bases and J lost 5 bases. This chain's CDR3 is CASSLDRGETQYF. CDR3 in DNA: TGTGCCAGCAGTTTAGACAGGGGGGAGACCCAGTACTTC.

This chain links TRBV9 with TRBJ2-5; TRBD1 matches 7 bases. The J call is uncertain, as TRBJ2-7 better fits the DNA end. CDR3 length equals 15 residues. CDR1 and CDR2 (germline): SGDLS, YYNGEE. CDR3 bases: TGTGCCAGCAGCGTAGGCGCGACAGGGTCCGACGAGCAGTACTTC. Encoded protein: CASSVGATGSDEQYF.

This chain uses TRBV5-4 with TRBJ2-3; 9 positions match TRBD2. The V and J ends lost 4 bases and 1 base, in that order; junction bases with no gene match: 7. Germline V gene sequence: CDR1 SGHNT, CDR2 YYREEE (reference sequence). This CDR3 contains 16 residues. The CDR3 sequence: CASSRISSGGTDTQYF. The CDR3 bases are TGTGCCAGCAGCCGGATCTCTAGCGGGGGCACAGATACGCAGTATTTT. Complete variable domain (other parts from reference TRBV5-4 and TRBJ2-3): ETGVTQSPTHLIKTRGQQVTLRCSSQSGHNTVSWYQQALGQGPQFIFQYYREEENGRGNFPPRFSGLQFPNYSSELNVNALELDDSALYLCASSRISSGGTDTQYFGPGTRLTVL.

This chain joins TRBV4-1 and TRBJ1-2; weak D call: TRBD1 (6 bases). The CDR3 spans 11 residues. Germline V lookup: CDR1 MGHRA, CDR2 YSYEKL. The V gene lost 10 bases and the J gene lost 4 bases, with 10 bases spanning the gap. The CDR3 reads CATGQSYGYTF. The CDR3, as DNA: TGCGCCACAGGACAGAGCTATGGCTACACCTTC.

The gene calls are TRBV27 and TRBJ2-7, with 7 bases matching TRBD2. Germline V gene lookup returns CDR1 MNHEY and CDR2 SMNVEV (reference sequence). V was clipped by 5 bases and J by 6 bases; unmatched bases: 10. The CDR3 loop spans 14 amino acids. The CDR3 DNA sequence: TGTGCCAGCAGTCTTGGGGGGGTAGGGTTCGAGCAGTACTTC. Translated, it gives CASSLGGVGFEQYF.

The rearrangement joins TRBV25-1 to TRBJ2-2, with no clear D. Germline lookup yields CDR1 MGHDK and CDR2 SYGVNS. Trimming removed 1 base from V and 4 bases from J, with 7 bases in between. This CDR3 is built from 14 residues. CDR3 sequence reads: CASSELTVTGELFF. CDR3 DNA: TGTGCCAGCAGTGAATTAACAGTCACCGGGGAGCTGTTTTTT. Supplemented by reference TRBV25-1 and TRBJ2-2, the full variable domain reads EADIYQTPRYLVIGTGKKITLECSQTMGHDKMYWYQQDPGMELHLIHYSYGVNSTEKGDLSSESTVSRIRTEHFPLTLESARPSHTSQYLCASSELTVTGELFFGEGSRLTVL.

The chain recombines TRBV6-4 with TRBJ2-2; the D gene is possibly TRBD2 (5 bases). The CDR3 runs to 16 residues. Germline V gene data show CDR1 as MRHNA and CDR2 as SNTAGT. The V end lost 0 bases, the J end lost 6 bases, and 14 bases lay between the germline ends. CDR3 coding DNA: TGTGCCAGCAGTGACTCGAGCGGTATGGGCGCCGGGGAGCTGTTTTTT. It translates to CASSDSSGMGAGELFF.

The genes are TRBV9 and TRBJ2-5; 7 bases are shared with TRBD1. The tail of the sequence fits TRBJ2-7 better, so the J call may be wrong. CDR1 and CDR2 from the germline V gene are SGDLS and YYNGEE. The CDR3 length is 15 residues. The CDR3 is CASSVGSRGIYEQYF. The CDR3 DNA follows: TGTGCCAGCAGCGTAGGTTCCAGGGGGATCTACGAGCAGTACTTC.

This chain uses TRBV7-9 with TRBJ2-1, with D perhaps TRBD2 (5 bases). This CDR3 has 18 residues. CDR1 and CDR2 (germline): SEHNR, FQNEAQ (reference sequence). The germline V and J ends were trimmed by 7 bases and 0 bases, with 22 bases remaining between them. The CDR3 loop is CASTHPRASRGSYNEQFF. The CDR3 DNA reads TGTGCCAGCACTCACCCCCGGGCTAGCCGAGGCTCCTACAATGAGCAGTTCTTC.

This clone showed up just once. The J gene is TRBJ2-7, the V gene TRBV6-1; no clear D. The V gene lost 2 bases and the J gene lost 0 bases, with 8 bases spanning the gap. CDR1 MNHNS and CDR2 SASEGT come from the germline V gene. The CDR3 covers 14 residues. The CDR3 region is CASSEIQSSYEQYF. The DNA of the CDR3 is TGTGCCAGCAGTGAAATACAGAGCTCCTACGAGCAGTACTTC.